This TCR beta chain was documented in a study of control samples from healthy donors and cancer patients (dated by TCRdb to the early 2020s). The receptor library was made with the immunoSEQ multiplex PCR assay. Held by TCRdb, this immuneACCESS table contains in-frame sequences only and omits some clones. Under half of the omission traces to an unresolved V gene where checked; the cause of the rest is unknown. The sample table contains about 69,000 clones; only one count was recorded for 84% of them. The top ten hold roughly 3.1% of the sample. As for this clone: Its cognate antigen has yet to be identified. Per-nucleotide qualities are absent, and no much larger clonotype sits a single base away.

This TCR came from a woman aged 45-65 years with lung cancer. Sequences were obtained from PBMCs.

Here is the DNA: TGTGCCAGCTCCTTTGGGACAGGGGGCCGGGACTATGGCTACACCTTC. The translation is CASSFGTGGRDYGYTF. The rearrangement combines TRBV18 with TRBJ1-2; the junction holds 12 bases that match TRBD1. There are 16 amino acids in the CDR3, from cysteine to phenylalanine inclusive. Only the CDR3 part of the read is kept: 48 bases, read in frame from the first base. CDR1 KGHSH and CDR2 LQKENI were looked up in the germline V gene. V is pruned by 6 bases and J by 3 bases, leaving 8 bases of the junction without a gene match. The full variable domain, completed from the reference TRBV18 and TRBJ1-2 proteins outside the CDR3, reads NAGVMQNPRHLVRRRGQEARLRCSPMKGHSHVYWYRQLPEEGLKFMVYLQKENIIDESGMPKERFSAEFPKEGPSILRIQQVVRGDSAAYFCASSFGTGGRDYGYTFGSGTRLTVV.